This T cell receptor (beta chain) was identified in a study of cytomegalovirus exposure and HLA in healthy donors. Across the whole study: There were around 100 million unique TCR beta sequences, drawn from about 179 million T cells, in an earlier analysis.

The CDR3 has 14 amino acids. The trim removed 4 bases at V and 2 bases at J, leaving 2 bases unmatched. Germline V gives CDR1 SGHNT, CDR2 YYREEE (reference sequence). The primer mix had 60 Vbeta and 13 Jbeta primers. Measured with immunoSEQ multiplex PCR; TCRdb has only the in-frame clones, and not every one. In the table there are about 160,000 clones, roughly 70% of which are singletons. When sampled, the donors appeared nominally healthy, though they likely had unrecorded immune exposures. The sequenced sample consisted of PBMCs. The genes are TRBV5-4 and TRBJ2-7, with 11 bases that match TRBD2. This sequence originates from a woman aged 45-65 years in good health and CMV-seropositive. The CDR3 sequence: CASSASGGTYEQYF. CDR3 sequence (DNA): TGTGCCAGCAGCGCTAGCGGGGGGACCTACGAGCAGTACTTC.